Sequencing of this T cell receptor beta chain was carried out in a study of OX40 agonist ivuxolimab in advanced cancers. Across the study: Three individuals attained partial responses, comprising one hepatocellular carcinoma case and two cutaneous melanoma cases. General study points: Certain nonresponding patients likewise had low normalized T-cell clonal expansion.

About this clone itself: Its specificity is unknown.

The germline V gene encodes CDR1 GTSNPN and CDR2 SVGIG (reference sequence). V lost 5 bases and J 3 bases, leaving 13 bases between the germline ends. The CDR3 is 13 residues long. Sequencing used immunoSEQ multiplex PCR; TCRdb keeps in-frame clones, though not all of them. The data show tens of thousands of clones, with 84% seen just once and 45% to 60% held by the top ten. The genes are TRBV30 and TRBJ2-5; possible D gene TRBD1, 6 bases. This TCR was recovered from an adult with an advanced solid tumor such as melanoma, head and neck, liver or kidney cancer. The input for sequencing was CD4+ or CD8+ T cells sorted from blood, taken in a trial of the OX40 agonist ivuxolimab. In DNA form, the CDR3 reads TGTGCCTGGGATCCGGGACACGAAGAGACCCAGTACTTC. This codes for CAWDPGHEETQYF.